The next 17 T cell receptor beta chains were all read from a single sample in a study of blood T cells in healthy people across ages. Alongside a J-beta primer mix, a sample-barcoded 5' primer served in a second PCR lasting about 7 to 11 cycles. TCRdb reprocessed the 5' RACE reads with MiXCR, giving one entry per CDR3 protein. This table holds approximately 780,000 distinct CDR3 sequences, under 30% found once. These data were also filed under a second study, of T cells of mothers and their children.

The sequencing input was blood. The receptor set was obtained from a boy aged 5-17 years in good health.

The genes are TRBV3-1 and TRBJ2-7, with D unclear. V was cut by 1 base and J by 3 bases, with 10 bases left in between. CDR3 length: 14 residues. Germline assignment: CDR1 LGHDT and CDR2 YNNKEL (reference sequence). The CDR3 protein is CASSQGAGFYEQYF. CDR3 sequence (DNA): TGTGCCAGCAGCCAAGGGGCAGGATTCTACGAGCAGTACTTC.

This chain links TRBV12-3 or TRBV12-4 with TRBJ1-2; perhaps TRBD1 as D (5 bases). Trimming removed 5 bases at V and 6 bases at J, with 16 bases between. The CDR3 sequence is 14 residues long. Here the CDR3 DNA reads TGTGCCAGCAGTATTCAGGGAGGTATCAATGGCTACACCTTC. It encodes CASSIQGGINGYTF.

This clonotype has more than one count but fewer than ten. This sequence joins TRBV20-1 and TRBJ2-7, with D perhaps matching TRBD2 (5 bases). V was pared by 1 base and J by 2 bases, with 12 bases between. Germline CDR1 DFQATT, CDR2 SNEGSKA (reference sequence). The CDR3 has 14 residues. The CDR3, as DNA: TGCAGTGCTAGAGGGACTTCACCCCCCTACGAGCAGTACTTC. It yields the protein CSARGTSPPYEQYF.

In this sample, this clonotype turned up a few times. The rearrangement uses TRBV5-1 and TRBJ2-2; weak D call: TRBD1 (6 bases). The CDR3 covers 18 residues. Trimming cost V 2 bases and J 4 bases, with 21 bases left between them. From germline, CDR1 is SGHRS and CDR2 YFSETQ. Written as DNA, the CDR3 is TGCGCCAGCAGCTTTAGGGGAACAGGGCCTGGCGGCACCGGGGAGCTGTTTTTT. Its protein product is CASSFRGTGPGGTGELFF.

The chain has TRBV18 and TRBJ2-5; D may be TRBD2 (6 bases). The assigned J gene may be wrong: the sequence end matches TRBJ2-1 better. This CDR3 is 18 amino acids long. CDR1 and CDR2 from the germline V gene are KGHSH and LQKENI. CDR3 region: CASSLEELAPQMVNEQFF. CDR3 nucleotides: TGTGCCAGCTCACTTGAGGAACTAGCTCCCCAAATGGTCAATGAGCAGTTCTTC.

The V and J genes are TRBV29-1 and TRBJ2-1, with TRBD2 as a possible D gene (5 bases). With 7 bases removed from V and 9 bases from J, the gap between germline ends came to 19 bases. The CDR3 totals 13 residues. Germline loops: CDR1 SQVTM, CDR2 ANQGSEA. The CDR3 spells CSAQLPIEGEQFF. The CDR3 nucleotides read TGCAGCGCCCAACTACCTATTGAGGGTGAGCAGTTCTTC.

This sequence joins TRBV15 and TRBJ2-2, with TRBD1 matching 10 bases. Germline CDR1 and CDR2: LNHNV and YYDKDF (reference sequence). V lost 5 bases to trimming and J lost 1 base; unmatched junction nucleotides: 4. The CDR3 covers 16 residues. The CDR3 region is CATSPRDRGNTGELFF. The CDR3, as DNA: TGTGCCACCAGCCCCCGGGACAGGGGGAACACCGGGGAGCTGTTTTTT.

The gene calls are TRBV11-2 and TRBJ2-3; D gene ambiguous. V was cut by 0 bases and J by 1 base, with 11 bases left in between. Germline V lookup: CDR1 SGHAT, CDR2 FQNNGV. The CDR3 sequence is 16 residues long. The CDR3 bases are TGTGCCAGCAGCTTAGATCGGAGACCCCGCACAGATACGCAGTATTTT. Its translation: CASSLDRRPRTDTQYF.

This clonotype was detected only a few times. The chain couples TRBV4-1 to TRBJ1-4; TRBD1 matches at 9 bases. The CDR3 spans 19 residues. Per the germline V gene, CDR1 is MGHRA and CDR2 is YSYEKL. The J segment lost 0 bases and the V segment lost 3 bases, leaving 11 bases of the junction unmatched. CDR3 region: CASSQTTGTGWSTNEKLFF. The DNA of the CDR3 is TGCGCCAGCAGCCAGACCACCGGGACAGGGTGGTCAACTAATGAAAAACTGTTTTTT.

This clonotype has more than one count but fewer than ten. V usage is TRBV12-3 or TRBV12-4 and J usage is TRBJ1-2; the match to TRBD1 covers 7 bases. There are 14 residues in the CDR3. With V trimmed by 5 bases and J by 8 bases, 11 bases remained unmatched. The CDR3 nucleotides are TGTGCCAGCAGTCCGGGACAGAAAAAGGCCGGCTACACCTTC. Amino acid sequence: CASSPGQKKAGYTF.

The CDR3 bases are TGCGCCAGCAGCCCCGGGGGCGCAGGGAACACTGAAGCTTTCTTT. Translating it yields CASSPGGAGNTEAFF. The chain joins TRBV5-1 to TRBJ1-1, with a tentative D call TRBD1 (6 bases). This CDR3 has 15 amino acids. The V and J ends lost 4 bases and 1 base respectively, with 14 bases between them. CDR1 SGHRS and CDR2 YFSETQ come from the germline V gene. Using reference TRBV5-1 and TRBJ1-1 for the parts outside the CDR3, the full variable domain is KAGVTQTPRYLIKTRGQQVTLSCSPISGHRSVSWYQQTPGQGLQFLFEYFSETQRNKGNFPGRFSGRQFSNSRSEMNVSTLELGDSALYLCASSPGGAGNTEAFFGQGTRLTVV.

The chain employs TRBV10-2 and TRBJ2-5; tentatively, D is TRBD1 (6 bases). The J call is in doubt because the DNA end fits TRBJ2-7 better. The CDR3 totals 13 residues. Germline V gene sequence: CDR1 WSHSY, CDR2 SAAADI. The DNA of the CDR3 is TGCGCCAGCATTGGACAGCAAAACTACGAGCAGTACTTC. It yields the protein CASIGQQNYEQYF.

The chain recombines TRBV24-1 with TRBJ2-6; D possibly corresponds to TRBD1 (6 bases). The CDR3 runs 15 residues. V lost 6 bases, J lost 4 bases, and 12 bases lay in between. Germline loops: CDR1 KGHDR, CDR2 SFDVKD. The CDR3 region is CATSFNREGANVLTF. DNA of the CDR3: TGTGCCACCAGTTTTAACAGGGAAGGGGCCAACGTCCTGACTTTC.

V is TRBV7-2 and J is TRBJ1-1; a weak D match, TRBD1 (6 bases). There are 11 residues in the CDR3. V shed 5 bases and J shed 9 bases, with 10 bases lying between them. Germline assignment: CDR1 SGHTA and CDR2 FQGNSA. The DNA of the CDR3 is TGTGCCAGCAGCCCGGACAGTCAAGCTTTCTTT. Encoded protein: CASSPDSQAFF. Full variable domain (missing parts from reference TRBV7-2 and TRBJ1-1): GAGVSQSPSNKVTEKGKDVELRCDPISGHTALYWYRQSLGQGLEFLIYFQGNSAPDKSGLPSDRFSAERTGGSVSTLTIQRTQQEDSAVYLCASSPDSQAFFGQGTRLTVV.

DNA for the CDR3: TGTGCCAGCAGCTTAGATAGGTCTCGGTGGGACACCGGGGAGCTGTTTTTT. This translates into CASSLDRSRWDTGELFF. The chain links TRBV11-2 to TRBJ2-2; no clear D. Germline assignment: CDR1 SGHAT and CDR2 FQNNGV. CDR3 length equals 17 residues. V lost 0 bases, J lost 3 bases, and 14 bases lay in between.

The V gene is TRBV30, the J gene TRBJ1-2; 7 bases agree with TRBD1. CDR3 length: 15 amino acids. Germline CDR1 reads GTSNPN; CDR2 reads SVGIG (reference sequence). Losses at the gene ends were 0 bases for V and 2 bases for J; bases not matched to a gene: 6. The DNA of the CDR3 is TGTGCCTGGAGTGTAGACGACAGGGCCAACTATGGCTACACCTTC. This gives the protein CAWSVDDRANYGYTF.

In its sample, this clonotype was seen a few times. The V gene is TRBV6-2 or TRBV6-3, the J gene TRBJ1-2, with 7 bases matching TRBD1. Losses at the gene ends were 7 bases for V and 7 bases for J; bases not matched to a gene: 9. Germline V gene lookup returns CDR1 MNHEY and CDR2 SVGEGT. The CDR3 consists of 13 residues. As DNA, the CDR3 is TGTGCCAGCAACCAAGGGGGCCAGGGTGGCTACACCTTC. Its translation: CASNQGGQGGYTF.